What follows is one TCR beta chain and its context. One Seattle source followed patients from active infection through their disease course. These data are taken from a study of blood T cell repertoires in COVID-19. Study at large: T cells, B-cell-depleted T cells, or PBMCs supplied cDNA or gDNA.

Original data processing: Nucleated cell counts were estimated from reference gene primer amplification. Assay: immunoSEQ multiplex PCR; the TCRdb copy retains only in-frame clones and omits some. The DNA gave D and trimming, while V, J and clone size come from that table. The profile shows approximately 160,000 clones, approximately 95% of them singletons. CDR3 size: 15 residues. Unmatched junction bases numbered 8, after V lost 0 bases and J lost 6 bases. Looked up from germline, CDR1 is SGHRS and CDR2 is YFSETQ. This sequence was found in an older woman with COVID-19, enrolled during active disease. Sequencing was carried out using peripheral blood. This chain joins TRBV5-1 and TRBJ2-7; TRBD1 agrees at 8 bases. As DNA, the CDR3 is TGCGCCAGCAGCTTGGGGCAGGGGGCAATACTCGAGCAGTACTTC. Translating it yields CASSLGQGAILEQYF.